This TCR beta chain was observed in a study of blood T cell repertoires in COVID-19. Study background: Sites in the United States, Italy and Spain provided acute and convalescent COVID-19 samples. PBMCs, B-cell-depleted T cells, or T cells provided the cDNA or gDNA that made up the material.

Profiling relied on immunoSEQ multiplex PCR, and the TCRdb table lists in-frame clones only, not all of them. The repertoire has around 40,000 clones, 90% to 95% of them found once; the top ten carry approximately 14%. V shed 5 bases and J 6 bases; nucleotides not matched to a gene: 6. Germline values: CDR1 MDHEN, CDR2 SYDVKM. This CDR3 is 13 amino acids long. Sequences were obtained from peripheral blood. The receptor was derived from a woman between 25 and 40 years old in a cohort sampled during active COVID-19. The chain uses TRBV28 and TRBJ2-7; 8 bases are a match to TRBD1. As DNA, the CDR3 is TGTGCCAGCAGTCAAGGACAGGGAGGCGAGCAGTACTTC. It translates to CASSQGQGGEQYF.